This TCR beta chain comes out of a study of Ad26.COV2.S vaccination and SARS-CoV-2 variants. Study as a whole: Donor was one of the participants in the Ad26.COV2.S arm of the COV1001 trial. In the study, Ad26.COV2.S was injected intramuscularly once, or twice 56 days apart.

Per germline, CDR1 SNHLY and CDR2 FYNNEI. The CDR3 has 16 residues. After removal of 5 bases from V and 3 bases from J, the junction contained 9 bases not matched to a gene. The assay was immunoSEQ multiplex PCR, and TCRdb's table has in-frame clones only and misses some. The data contain some 500,000 clones, 89% of them singletons. Study outcomes and limitations: Vaccine recipients showed a spike-specific TCR breadth that was higher than in placebo recipients. Total T cell responses were possibly underestimated by TCR breadth and depth analyses.

Regarding this clone: Its antigen is unknown.

The treatment is: 15 to 20 received Ad26.COV2.S at low or high dose, single or two shots; roughly five received placebo; per-sample allocation not given. Specimen acquisition occurred on day 63 following the initial vaccine or placebo injection. This sample comprised peripheral blood, obtained in a trial of Ad26.COV2.S vaccine versus placebo. The source of this sequence is a person aged 18-60 years who received the Ad26.COV2.S COVID-19 vaccine or a placebo. The chain combines TRBV2 with TRBJ2-7, with 11 bases that match TRBD2. The CDR3 loop reads CASSKLAGDTLYEQYF. CDR3 nucleotides: TGTGCCAGCAGTAAACTAGCGGGGGATACTCTCTACGAGCAGTACTTC.